This T cell receptor (beta chain) derives from a study of T cells in Graves' hyperthyroidism and ophthalmopathy. CDR1 and CDR2 from the germline V gene are MRHNA and SNTAGT. The V end lost 4 bases, the J end lost 4 bases, and 19 bases lay between the germline ends. The CDR3 loop spans 16 amino acids. This clonotype was observed a handful of times. Its specificity is unknown. Amplified TCR beta CDR3 regions derived from RNA transcripts. A first-round RT-PCR of the TCR CDR3 used the HTBI primer set. TCRdb fed the multiplex PCR reads into MiXCR, producing one record per CDR3 protein. Of more than 500,000 distinct CDR3 sequences in the sample, roughly 15% were seen once. Notes on the study in general: Model output signaled ophthalmopathy a median about 6.3 months ahead of onset.

The clonotype was recovered from a woman between 40 and 55 years old with Graves' ophthalmopathy. Sequencing was carried out using blood. The chain has TRBV6-4 and TRBJ1-2, with D possibly being TRBD1 (6 bases). The CDR3 is CASSASGTGAFYGYTF. The CDR3, as DNA: TGTGCCAGCAGTGCGTCCGGGACGGGGGCTTTCTATGGCTACACCTTC.